This is a list of T cell receptor beta chains from one sample in a study of blood T cell repertoires in COVID-19. Measured with immunoSEQ multiplex PCR; TCRdb has only the in-frame clones, and not every one. The table records around 65,000 clones, approximately 80% of them present only once. Material: peripheral blood. The source is a man aged 60 to 69 with acute or convalescent COVID-19. CDR3s include the opening cysteine and the closing phenylalanine or tryptophan. A D gene is named only where the DNA matches it firmly. Not every row has a clone size; where given, it reads once, few, many or a size class.

j_call	d_call	v_call	clone_size	cdr3_aa	cdr3_nt
TRBJ2-1	-	TRBV24-1	-	CATSEHYNEQFF	TGTGCCACCAGCGAACACTACAATGAGCAGTTCTTC
TRBJ2-1	TRBD2	TRBV19	-	CASSMAAVGTSGRDSYNEQFF	TGTGCCAGTAGTATGGCGGCAGTCGGGACTAGCGGGAGGGACTCCTACAATGAGCAGTTCTTC
TRBJ2-2	TRBD1	TRBV5-5	-	CASSLTGSVTGELFF	TGTGCCAGCAGCCTGACAGGGTCGGTCACCGGGGAGCTGTTTTTT
TRBJ1-2	-	TRBV7-2	-	CASSLAFQMVGWTPANYGYTF	TGTGCCAGCAGCTTAGCTTTTCAGATGGTGGGATGGACACCCGCGAACTATGGCTACACCTTC
TRBJ2-5	TRBD2	TRBV28	once	CASTKGLVGETQYF	TGTGCCAGCACTAAGGGACTAGTCGGAGAGACCCAGTACTTC
TRBJ2-1	TRBD2	TRBV5-1	-	CASSPGLDANEQFF	TGCGCCAGCAGCCCAGGACTAGATGCCAATGAGCAGTTCTTC
TRBJ2-1	-	TRBV9	-	CASSSLSEQFF	TGTGCCAGCAGCTCCCTCAGTGAGCAGTTCTTC
TRBJ1-3	-	TRBV19	-	CASSIDEWSASGNTIYF	TGTGCCAGTAGTATAGATGAGTGGAGTGCCTCTGGAAACACCATATATTTT
TRBJ2-2	TRBD2	TRBV14	-	CASSHLAGGDTGELFF	TGTGCCAGCAGCCATTTAGCGGGAGGGGACACCGGGGAGCTGTTTTTT
TRBJ2-1	TRBD2	TRBV29-1	-	CSVAGLGGYNEQFF	TGCAGCGTCGCGGGACTAGGAGGTTATAATGAGCAGTTCTTC
TRBJ1-2	TRBD1	TRBV4-1	-	CASSQETGANYGYTF	TGCGCCAGCAGCCAAGAGACAGGGGCAAACTATGGCTACACCTTC
TRBJ2-2	TRBD1	TRBV30	-	CAWSAQQGEANTGELFF	TGTGCCTGGAGTGCCCAACAGGGGGAGGCGAACACCGGGGAGCTGTTTTTT
TRBJ2-1	-	TRBV21-1	-	CASSKTGLAGYNEQFF	TGTGCCAGCAGCAAAACGGGACTAGCGGGTTACAATGAGCAGTTCTTC
TRBJ1-4	TRBD1	TRBV6-5	-	CASSRGSTNEKLFF	TGTGCCAGCTCCAGGGGGTCGACTAATGAAAAACTGTTTTTT
TRBJ1-1	TRBD1	TRBV7-3	-	CASSSAGTGGEKAFF	TGTGCCAGCAGCTCAGCCGGGACAGGGGGCGAAAAAGCTTTCTTT
TRBJ2-7	-	TRBV5-1	-	CASSLGAHLYYEQYF	TGCGCCAGCAGCTTGGGGGCACACCTATACTACGAGCAGTACTTC
TRBJ2-1	TRBD2	TRBV19	-	CASSISPSGRTAREQFF	TGTGCCAGTAGTATTAGCCCTAGCGGGAGAACAGCACGTGAGCAGTTCTTC
TRBJ2-5	TRBD2	TRBV7-2	-	CASSFLGGRAGETQYF	TGTGCCAGCAGCTTCCTAGGTGGGAGGGCAGGAGAGACCCAGTACTTC
TRBJ2-4	-	TRBV6-2/TRBV6-3	-	CASSYSRGAIQYF	TGTGCCAGCAGTTATTCCAGGGGTGCCATTCAGTACTTC
TRBJ1-4	-	TRBV7-6	-	CASSLGGHKDEKLFF	TGTGCCAGCAGCTTAGGGGGACATAAAGATGAAAAACTGTTTTTT
TRBJ2-7	-	TRBV5-4	-	CASSFKLADSYEQYF	TGTGCCAGCAGCTTTAAACTAGCCGATTCCTACGAGCAGTACTTC
TRBJ1-4	-	TRBV18	-	CASFAGNDEKLFF	TGTGCCAGCTTCGCCGGGAACGATGAAAAACTGTTTTTT
TRBJ2-1	TRBD1	TRBV7-2	-	CASSATGEPYNEQFF	TGTGCCAGCAGCGCCACAGGGGAACCGTACAATGAGCAGTTCTTC
TRBJ1-3	-	TRBV4-2	-	CASSQDFRGISGNTIYF	TGTGCCAGCAGCCAAGATTTCCGGGGAATCTCTGGAAACACCATATATTTT
TRBJ1-4	TRBD1	TRBV5-6	-	CASSLRATGGAGEKLFF	TGTGCCAGCAGCTTGCGGGCGACAGGGGGCGCGGGGGAAAAACTGTTTTTT
TRBJ2-7	TRBD2	TRBV10-3	-	CAISESGGGRLYEQYF	TGTGCCATCAGTGAGTCGGGTGGCGGGAGGCTGTACGAGCAGTACTTC
TRBJ1-1	-	TRBV3-1/TRBV3-2	-	CASSYQGLEAFF	TGTGCCAGCAGCTACCAGGGTCTTGAAGCTTTCTTT
TRBJ2-3	-	TRBV21-1	-	CATDRGREIDTQYF	TGTGCCACCGACAGGGGGCGCGAGATAGATACGCAGTATTTT
TRBJ2-1	TRBD2	TRBV15	-	CATSLGLAYNEQFF	TGTGCCACCAGCCTAGGACTAGCATACAATGAGCAGTTCTTC
TRBJ2-3	TRBD2	TRBV11-2	-	CASSLLAGAGTDTQYF	TGTGCCAGCAGCCTCTTAGCGGGAGCGGGAACAGATACGCAGTATTTT
TRBJ2-7	TRBD2	TRBV28	-	CASNLIGGLAGAQYF	TGTGCCAGCAACCTAATAGGGGGACTAGCGGGAGCTCAGTACTTC
TRBJ1-5	TRBD1	TRBV27	few	CASSPFTGGGGQPQHF	TGTGCCAGCAGCCCATTTACAGGGGGCGGAGGGCAGCCCCAGCATTTT
TRBJ2-1	-	TRBV11-3	few	CASSLDSSYNEQFF	TGTGCCAGCAGCTTAGATAGCTCCTACAATGAGCAGTTCTTC
TRBJ2-2	TRBD2	TRBV7-8	-	CASTLRGTGELFF	TGTGCCAGCACCTTGCGGGGGACCGGGGAGCTGTTTTTT
TRBJ2-3	-	TRBV6-5	-	CASSRLQTADTQYF	TGTGCCAGCAGCCGACTTCAGACCGCAGATACGCAGTATTTT
TRBJ2-7	TRBD1	TRBV6-5	-	CASSSTGATYEQYF	TGTGCCAGCAGTTCGACAGGGGCAACCTACGAGCAGTACTTC
TRBJ1-5	-	TRBV18	-	CASSPPEVNQPQHF	TGTGCCAGCTCACCACCGGAGGTCAATCAGCCCCAGCATTTT
TRBJ2-3	-	TRBV7-6	once	CASSLGGTDTQYF	TGTGCCAGCAGCTTAGGCGGCACAGATACGCAGTATTTT
TRBJ1-2	-	TRBV6-1	-	CASTNRDGYGYTF	TGTGCCAGCACAAACAGGGATGGCTATGGCTACACCTTC
TRBJ2-6	TRBD2	TRBV30	-	CALAGGSGANVLTF	TGTGCCTTAGCGGGAGGGTCTGGGGCCAACGTCCTGACTTTC
TRBJ1-2	TRBD1	TRBV28	-	CAGIDRGRLGGYTF	TGTGCCGGGATAGACAGGGGGCGATTGGGCGGCTACACCTTC